The subject of this entry is one TCR beta chain. The data were taken from a study of T cells after somatic rescue of genetic block. V lost 0 bases and J 4 bases, leaving 16 bases between the germline ends. This CDR3 comprises 17 residues. The germline gives CDR1 SGHRS, CDR2 YFSETQ. The protocol was immunoSEQ multiplex PCR, while the TCRdb copy is restricted to in-frame clones and leaves out a portion. The sample has 95,000 to 120,000 clones, around 90% seen once. Input material: peripheral blood mononuclear cells (PBMCs). V and J are TRBV5-1 and TRBJ1-4, with D tentatively TRBD1 (5 bases). The clonotype was recovered from a woman between 18 and 29 years old. For the CDR3, the DNA is TGCGCCAGCAGCTTGGCCGTAGGGTTTAGGGGTAATGAAAAACTGTTTTTT. Translating it yields CASSLAVGFRGNEKLFF.